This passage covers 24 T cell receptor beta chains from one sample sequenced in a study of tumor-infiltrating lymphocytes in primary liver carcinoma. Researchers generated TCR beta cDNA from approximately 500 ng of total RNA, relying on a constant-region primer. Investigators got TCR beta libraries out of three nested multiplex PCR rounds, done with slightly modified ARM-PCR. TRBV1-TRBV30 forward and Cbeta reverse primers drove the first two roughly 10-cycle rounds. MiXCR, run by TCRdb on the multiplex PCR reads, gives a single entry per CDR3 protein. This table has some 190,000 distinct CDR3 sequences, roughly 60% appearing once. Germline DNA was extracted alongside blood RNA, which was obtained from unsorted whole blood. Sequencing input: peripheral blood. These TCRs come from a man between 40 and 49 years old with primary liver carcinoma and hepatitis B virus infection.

The CDR3 DNA reads TGTGCCAGCAGTAACACAGGGGCCCACAATCAGCCCCAGCATTTT. Translated: CASSNTGAHNQPQHF. The genes are TRBV6-1 and TRBJ1-5, with 7 bases matching TRBD1. This CDR3 contains 15 residues. Germline-derived CDR1 and CDR2 are MNHNS and SASEGT. V lost 5 bases to trimming and J lost 3 bases; unmatched junction nucleotides: 7.

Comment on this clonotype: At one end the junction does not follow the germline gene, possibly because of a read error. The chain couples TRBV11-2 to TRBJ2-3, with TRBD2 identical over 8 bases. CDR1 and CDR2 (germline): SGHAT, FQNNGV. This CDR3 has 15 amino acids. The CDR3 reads CASSPGLEGTDTQYF. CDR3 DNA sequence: TGTGCCAGCAGCCCGGGACTAGAAGGCACGGATACGCAGTATTTT.

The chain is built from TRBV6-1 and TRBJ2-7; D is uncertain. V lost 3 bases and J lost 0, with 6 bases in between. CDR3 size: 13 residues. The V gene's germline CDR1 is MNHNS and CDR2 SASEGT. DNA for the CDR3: TGTGCCAGCAGTGACCGGGTCTCCTACGAGCAGTACTTC. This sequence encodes CASSDRVSYEQYF.

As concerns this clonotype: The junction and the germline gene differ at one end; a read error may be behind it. The CDR3 spells CVSRVTGGSETQYF. The CDR3 DNA is TGTGTCAGCAGAGTGACAGGGGGCTCGGAGACCCAGTACTTC. The V call is TRBV6-1, the J call TRBJ2-5; 10 nucleotides line up with TRBD1. The V gene's germline CDR1 is MNHNS and CDR2 SASEGT. The CDR3 runs to 14 residues.

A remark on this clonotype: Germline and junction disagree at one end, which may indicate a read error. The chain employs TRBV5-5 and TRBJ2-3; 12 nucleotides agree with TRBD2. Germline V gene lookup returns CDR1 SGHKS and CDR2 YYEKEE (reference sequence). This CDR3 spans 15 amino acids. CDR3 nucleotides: TGTTCCAGCTCCCGACTAGCGGGAGCAGCAGATACGCAGTATTTT. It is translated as CSSSRLAGAADTQYF.

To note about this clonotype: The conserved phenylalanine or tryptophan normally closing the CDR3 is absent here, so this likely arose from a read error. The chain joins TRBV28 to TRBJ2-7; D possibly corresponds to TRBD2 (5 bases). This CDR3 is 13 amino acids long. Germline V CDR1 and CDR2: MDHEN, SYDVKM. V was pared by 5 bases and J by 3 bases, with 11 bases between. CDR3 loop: CASSPRAFYEQYI. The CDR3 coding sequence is TGTGCCAGCAGTCCGAGGGCCTTCTACGAGCAGTACATC.

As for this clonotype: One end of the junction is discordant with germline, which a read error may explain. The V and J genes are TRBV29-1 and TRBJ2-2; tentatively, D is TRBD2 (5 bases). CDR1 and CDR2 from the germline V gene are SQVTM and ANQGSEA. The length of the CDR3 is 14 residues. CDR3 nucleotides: TGCAGCGTTGGGGATGCTTCGAACACCGGGGTGCTGTTCTTT. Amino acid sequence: CSVGDASNTGVLFF.

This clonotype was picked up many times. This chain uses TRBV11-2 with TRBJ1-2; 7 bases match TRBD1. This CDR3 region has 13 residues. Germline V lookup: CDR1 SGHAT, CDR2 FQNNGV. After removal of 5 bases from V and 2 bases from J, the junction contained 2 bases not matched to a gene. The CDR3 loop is CASSLGQNYGYTF. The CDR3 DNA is TGTGCCAGCAGCCTGGGACAGAACTATGGCTACACCTTC. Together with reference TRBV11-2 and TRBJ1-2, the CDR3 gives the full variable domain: EAGVAQSPRYKIIEKRQSVAFWCNPISGHATLYWYQQILGQGPKLLIQFQNNGVVDDSQLPKDRFSAERLKGVDSTLKIQPAKLEDSAVYLCASSLGQNYGYTFGSGTRLTVV.

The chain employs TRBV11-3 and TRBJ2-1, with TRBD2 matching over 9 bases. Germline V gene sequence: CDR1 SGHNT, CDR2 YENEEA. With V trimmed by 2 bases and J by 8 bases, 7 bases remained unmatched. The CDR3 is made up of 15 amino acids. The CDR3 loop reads CASSLRSGRIYEQFF. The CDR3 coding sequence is TGTGCCAGCAGCTTAAGAAGCGGGAGGATCTATGAGCAGTTCTTC.

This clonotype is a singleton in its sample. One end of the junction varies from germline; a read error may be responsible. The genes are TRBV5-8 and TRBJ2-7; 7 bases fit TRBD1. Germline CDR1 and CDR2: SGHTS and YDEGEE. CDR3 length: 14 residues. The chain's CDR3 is CVSSLRGGYYEQYF. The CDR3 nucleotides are TGTGTCAGCAGCTTGAGAGGGGGCTACTACGAGCAGTACTTC.

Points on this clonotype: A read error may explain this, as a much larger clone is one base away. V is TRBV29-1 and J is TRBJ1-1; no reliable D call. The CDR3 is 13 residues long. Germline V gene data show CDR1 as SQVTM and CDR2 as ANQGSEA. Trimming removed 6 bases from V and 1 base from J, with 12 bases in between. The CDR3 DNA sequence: TGCAGCGTGAGGAGCACAGCGAACACTGAAGCTTTCTTT. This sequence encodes CSVRSTANTEAFF.

The CDR3 region is CASSLGQPQETQYF. CDR3 bases: TGCGCCAGCAGTTTAGGACAGCCCCAAGAGACCCAGTACTTC. The V and J genes are TRBV10-1 and TRBJ2-5; D possibly corresponds to TRBD1 (6 bases). Germline CDR1 is WNHNN and CDR2 is SYGVQD (reference sequence). V gave up 5 bases and J gave up 1 base, with 11 bases separating them. This CDR3 region has 14 residues.

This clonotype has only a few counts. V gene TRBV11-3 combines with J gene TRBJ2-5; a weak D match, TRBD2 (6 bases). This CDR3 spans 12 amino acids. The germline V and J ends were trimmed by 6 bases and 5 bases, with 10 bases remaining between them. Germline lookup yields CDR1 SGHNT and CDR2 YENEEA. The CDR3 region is CASSAGTETQYF. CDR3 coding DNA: TGTGCCAGCAGTGCGGGAACGGAGACCCAGTACTTC.

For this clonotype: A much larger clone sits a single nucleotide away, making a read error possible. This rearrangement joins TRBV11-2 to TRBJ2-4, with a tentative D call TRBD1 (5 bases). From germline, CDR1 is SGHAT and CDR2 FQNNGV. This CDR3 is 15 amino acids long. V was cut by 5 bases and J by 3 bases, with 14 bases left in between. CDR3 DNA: TGTGCCAGCAGCCATGGGGCAGTGAGCAAAAACATTCAGTACTTC. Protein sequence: CASSHGAVSKNIQYF.

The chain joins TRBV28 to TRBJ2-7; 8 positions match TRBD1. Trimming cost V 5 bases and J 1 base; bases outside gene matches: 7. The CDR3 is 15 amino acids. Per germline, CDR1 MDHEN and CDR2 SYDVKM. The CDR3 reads CASSERQGPSYEQYF. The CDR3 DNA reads TGTGCCAGCAGTGAGCGACAGGGGCCTTCCTACGAGCAGTACTTC.

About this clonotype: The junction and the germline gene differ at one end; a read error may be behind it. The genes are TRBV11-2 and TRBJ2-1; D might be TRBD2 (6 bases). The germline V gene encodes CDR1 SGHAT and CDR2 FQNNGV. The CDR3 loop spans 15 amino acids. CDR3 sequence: CASSLAGGTYSEQFF. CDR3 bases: TGTGCCAGCAGCTTGGCTGGGGGGACTTACAGTGAGCAGTTCTTC.

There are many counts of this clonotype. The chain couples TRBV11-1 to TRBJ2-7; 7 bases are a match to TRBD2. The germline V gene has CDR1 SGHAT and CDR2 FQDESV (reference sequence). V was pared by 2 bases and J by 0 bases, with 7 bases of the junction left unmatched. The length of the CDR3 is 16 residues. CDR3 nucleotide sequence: TGTGCCAGCAGCTTAAGGCTAGCGGAACCCTCCTACGAGCAGTACTTC. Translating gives CASSLRLAEPSYEQYF.

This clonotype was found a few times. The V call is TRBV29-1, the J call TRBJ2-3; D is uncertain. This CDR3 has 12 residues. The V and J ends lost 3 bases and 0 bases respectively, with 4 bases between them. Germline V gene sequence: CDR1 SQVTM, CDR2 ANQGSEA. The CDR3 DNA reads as TGCAGCGTTGACGGAAGCACAGATACGCAGTATTTT. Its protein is CSVDGSTDTQYF.

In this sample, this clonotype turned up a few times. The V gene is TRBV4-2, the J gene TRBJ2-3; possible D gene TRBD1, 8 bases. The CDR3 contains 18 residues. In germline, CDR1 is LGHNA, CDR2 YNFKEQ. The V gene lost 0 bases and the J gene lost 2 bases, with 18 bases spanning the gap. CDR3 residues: CASSQDGPTGGATDTQYF. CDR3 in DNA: TGTGCCAGCAGCCAAGATGGTCCCACAGGGGGGGCCACAGATACGCAGTATTTT.

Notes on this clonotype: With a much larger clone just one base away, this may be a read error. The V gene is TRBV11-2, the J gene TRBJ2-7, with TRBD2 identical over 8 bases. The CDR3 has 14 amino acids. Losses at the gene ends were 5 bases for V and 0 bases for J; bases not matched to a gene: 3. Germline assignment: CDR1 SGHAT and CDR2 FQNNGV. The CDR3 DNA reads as TGTGCCAGCAGCCGGGGGGGGGACTCCTACGAGCAGTACTTC. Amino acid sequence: CASSRGGDSYEQYF.

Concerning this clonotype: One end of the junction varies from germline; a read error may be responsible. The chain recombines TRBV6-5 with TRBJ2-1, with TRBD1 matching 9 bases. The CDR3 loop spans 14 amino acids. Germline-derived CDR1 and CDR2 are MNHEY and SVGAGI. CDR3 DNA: TGTACCAGCAGTCCCGGGACAGGGAGAAATGAGCAGTTCTTC. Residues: CTSSPGTGRNEQFF.

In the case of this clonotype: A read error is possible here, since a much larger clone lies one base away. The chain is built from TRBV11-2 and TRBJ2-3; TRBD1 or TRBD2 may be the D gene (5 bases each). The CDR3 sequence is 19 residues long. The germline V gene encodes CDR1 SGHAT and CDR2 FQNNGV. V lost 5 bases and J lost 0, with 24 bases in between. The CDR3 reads CASSAEVVGDLTSTDTQYF. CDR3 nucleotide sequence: TGTGCCAGCAGCGCAGAAGTTGTGGGGGACCTGACTAGCACAGATACGCAGTATTTT.

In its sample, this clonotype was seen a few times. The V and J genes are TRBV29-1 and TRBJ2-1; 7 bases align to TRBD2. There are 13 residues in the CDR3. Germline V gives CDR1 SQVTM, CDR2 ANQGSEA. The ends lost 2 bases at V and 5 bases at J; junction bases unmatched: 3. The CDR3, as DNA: TGCAGCGTTGAAACGGGACTACACAATGAGCAGTTCTTC. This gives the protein CSVETGLHNEQFF.

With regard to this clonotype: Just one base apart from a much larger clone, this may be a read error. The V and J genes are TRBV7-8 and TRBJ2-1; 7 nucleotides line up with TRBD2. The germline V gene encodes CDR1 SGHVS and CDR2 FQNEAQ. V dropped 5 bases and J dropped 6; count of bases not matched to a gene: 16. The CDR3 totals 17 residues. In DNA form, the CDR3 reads TGTGCCAGCAGCCCCGGGAGGTCGAAAGGGAAGAGCAATGAGCAGTTCTTC. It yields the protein CASSPGRSKGKSNEQFF.